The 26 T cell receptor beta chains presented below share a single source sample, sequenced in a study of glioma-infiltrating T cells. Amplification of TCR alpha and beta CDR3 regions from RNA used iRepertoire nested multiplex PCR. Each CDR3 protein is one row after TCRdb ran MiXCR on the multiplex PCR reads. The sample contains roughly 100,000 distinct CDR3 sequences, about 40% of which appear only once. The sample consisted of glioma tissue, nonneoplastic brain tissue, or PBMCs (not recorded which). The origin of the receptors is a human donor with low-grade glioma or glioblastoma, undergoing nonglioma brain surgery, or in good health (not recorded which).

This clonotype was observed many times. The CDR3: CASSANGMGTDTQYF. The CDR3 bases are TGTGCCAGCAGTGCAAACGGGATGGGCACAGATACGCAGTATTTT. This chain uses TRBV2 with TRBJ2-3; D is possibly TRBD2 (5 bases). The V end lost 4 bases, the J end lost 1 base, and 12 bases lay between the germline ends. Germline values: CDR1 SNHLY, CDR2 FYNNEI. The CDR3 consists of 15 residues.

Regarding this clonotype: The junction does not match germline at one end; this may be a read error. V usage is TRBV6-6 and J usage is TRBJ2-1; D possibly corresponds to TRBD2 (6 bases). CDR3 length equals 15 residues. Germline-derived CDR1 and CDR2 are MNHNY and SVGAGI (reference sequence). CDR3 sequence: CASGYSRENFNEQFF. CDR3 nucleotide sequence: TGTGCCAGCGGTTACTCACGGGAGAACTTCAATGAGCAGTTCTTC.

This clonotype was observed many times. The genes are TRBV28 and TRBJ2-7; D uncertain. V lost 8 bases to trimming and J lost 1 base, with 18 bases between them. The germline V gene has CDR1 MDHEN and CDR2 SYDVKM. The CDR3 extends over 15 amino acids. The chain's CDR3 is CASPPAAIGSYEQYF. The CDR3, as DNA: TGTGCCAGCCCCCCAGCAGCTATCGGGTCCTACGAGCAGTACTTC.

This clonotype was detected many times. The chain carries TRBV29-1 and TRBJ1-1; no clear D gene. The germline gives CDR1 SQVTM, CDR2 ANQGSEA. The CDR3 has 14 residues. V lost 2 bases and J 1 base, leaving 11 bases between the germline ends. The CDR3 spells CSVEFAAGNTEAFF. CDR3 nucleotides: TGCAGCGTTGAATTCGCAGCAGGGAACACTGAAGCTTTCTTT. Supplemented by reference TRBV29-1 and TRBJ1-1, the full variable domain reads SAVISQKPSRDICQRGTSLTIQCQVDSQVTMMFWYRQQPGQSLTLIATANQGSEATYESGFVIDKFPISRPNLTFSTLTVSNMSPEDSSIYLCSVEFAAGNTEAFFGQGTRLTVV.

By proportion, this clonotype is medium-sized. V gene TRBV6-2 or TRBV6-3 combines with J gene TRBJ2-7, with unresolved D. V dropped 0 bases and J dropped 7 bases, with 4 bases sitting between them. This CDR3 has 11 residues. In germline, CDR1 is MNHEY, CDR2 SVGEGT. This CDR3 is CASSYSWEQYF. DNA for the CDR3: TGTGCCAGCAGTTACTCATGGGAGCAGTACTTC.

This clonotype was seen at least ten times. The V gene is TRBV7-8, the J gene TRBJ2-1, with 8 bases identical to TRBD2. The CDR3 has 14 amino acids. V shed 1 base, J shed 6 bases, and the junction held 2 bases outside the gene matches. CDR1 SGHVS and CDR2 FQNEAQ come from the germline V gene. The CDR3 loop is CASSLGLAGNEQFF. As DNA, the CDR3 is TGTGCCAGCAGCTTAGGCCTAGCGGGCAATGAGCAGTTCTTC.

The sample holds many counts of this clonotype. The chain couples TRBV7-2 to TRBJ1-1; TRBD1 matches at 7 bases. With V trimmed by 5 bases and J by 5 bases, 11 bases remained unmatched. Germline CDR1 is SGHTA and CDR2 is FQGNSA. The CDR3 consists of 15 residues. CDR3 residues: CASSLQAGGSTEAFF. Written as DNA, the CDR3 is TGTGCCAGCAGCCTTCAAGCAGGGGGGAGTACTGAAGCTTTCTTT. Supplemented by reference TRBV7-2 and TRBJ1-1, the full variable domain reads GAGVSQSPSNKVTEKGKDVELRCDPISGHTALYWYRQSLGQGLEFLIYFQGNSAPDKSGLPSDRFSAERTGGSVSTLTIQRTQQEDSAVYLCASSLQAGGSTEAFFGQGTRLTVV.

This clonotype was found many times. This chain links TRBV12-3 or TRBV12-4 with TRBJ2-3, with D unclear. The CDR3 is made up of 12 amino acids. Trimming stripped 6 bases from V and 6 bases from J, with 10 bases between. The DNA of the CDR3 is TGTGCCAGCAGCTGGCTTTTTGATACGCAGTATTTT. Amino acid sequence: CASSWLFDTQYF.

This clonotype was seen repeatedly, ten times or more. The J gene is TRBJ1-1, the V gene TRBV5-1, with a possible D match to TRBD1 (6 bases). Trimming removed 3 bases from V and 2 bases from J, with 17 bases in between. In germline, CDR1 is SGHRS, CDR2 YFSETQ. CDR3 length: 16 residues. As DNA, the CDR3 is TGCGCCAGCAGCTGGGACCCGGGACACCAAAACACTGAAGCTTTCTTT. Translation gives CASSWDPGHQNTEAFF.

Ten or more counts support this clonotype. The CDR3 loop is CASRPDRFFRNQPQHF. DNA of the CDR3: TGTGCCAGTAGACCAGACAGGTTCTTTCGCAATCAGCCCCAGCATTTT. This chain uses TRBV19 with TRBJ1-5; D possibly corresponds to TRBD1 (6 bases). CDR1 and CDR2 (germline): LNHDA, SQIVND (reference sequence). Trimming stripped 6 bases from V and 2 bases from J, with 17 bases between. This CDR3 contains 16 residues.

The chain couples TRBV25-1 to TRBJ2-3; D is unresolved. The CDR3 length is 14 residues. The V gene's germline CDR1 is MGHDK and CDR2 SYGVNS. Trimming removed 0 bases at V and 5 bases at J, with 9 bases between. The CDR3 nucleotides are TGTGCCAGCAGTGAATATACTGGGGTAGATACGCAGTATTTT. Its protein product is CASSEYTGVDTQYF.

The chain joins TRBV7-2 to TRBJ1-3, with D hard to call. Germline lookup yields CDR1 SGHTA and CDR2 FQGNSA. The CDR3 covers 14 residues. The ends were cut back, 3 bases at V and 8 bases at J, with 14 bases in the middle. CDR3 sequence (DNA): TGTGCCAGCAGCTTCGCCGGATTGGTCTACACCATATATTTT. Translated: CASSFAGLVYTIYF.

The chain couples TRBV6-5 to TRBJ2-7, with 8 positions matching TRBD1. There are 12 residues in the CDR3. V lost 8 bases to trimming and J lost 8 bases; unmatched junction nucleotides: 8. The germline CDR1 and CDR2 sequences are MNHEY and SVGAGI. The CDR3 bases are TGTGCCAGCGGGACAGGTCAAGTCCAGCAGTACTTC. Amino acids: CASGTGQVQQYF.

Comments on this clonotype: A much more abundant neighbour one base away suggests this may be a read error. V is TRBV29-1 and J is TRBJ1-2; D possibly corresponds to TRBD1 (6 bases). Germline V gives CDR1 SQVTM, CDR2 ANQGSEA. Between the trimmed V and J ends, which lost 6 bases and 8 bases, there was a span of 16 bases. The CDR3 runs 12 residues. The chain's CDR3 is CSVPDSGGGYTF. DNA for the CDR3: TGCAGCGTCCCGGACAGTGGTGGCGGCTACACCTTC.

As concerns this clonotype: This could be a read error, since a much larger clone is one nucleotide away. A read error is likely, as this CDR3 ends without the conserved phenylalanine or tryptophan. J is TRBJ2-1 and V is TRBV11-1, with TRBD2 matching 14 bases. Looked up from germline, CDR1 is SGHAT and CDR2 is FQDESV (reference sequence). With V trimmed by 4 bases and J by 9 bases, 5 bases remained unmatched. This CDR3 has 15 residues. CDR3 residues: CASSSRLAGGGEQFL. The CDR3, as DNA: TGTGCCAGCAGCTCCAGACTAGCGGGAGGGGGTGAGCAGTTCTTA.

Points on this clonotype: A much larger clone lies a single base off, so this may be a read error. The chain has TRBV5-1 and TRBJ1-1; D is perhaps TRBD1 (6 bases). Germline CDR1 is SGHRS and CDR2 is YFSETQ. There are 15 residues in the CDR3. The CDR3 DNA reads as TGCGCCAGCATCTTGCTTGCAGGGGCAAACACTGAAGCTTTCTTT. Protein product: CASILLAGANTEAFF.

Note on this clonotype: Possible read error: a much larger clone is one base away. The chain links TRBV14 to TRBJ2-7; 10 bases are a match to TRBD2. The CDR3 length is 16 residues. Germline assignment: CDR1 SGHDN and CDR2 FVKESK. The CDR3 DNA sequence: TGTGCCAGCAGCCTCACCCTAGCGGGAGTTCGCTACGAGCAGAACTTC. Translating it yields CASSLTLAGVRYEQNF.

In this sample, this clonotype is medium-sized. CDR3 amino acids: CASSYGAGEQFF. CDR3 coding DNA: TGTGCCAGCAGTTACGGCGCGGGAGAGCAGTTCTTC. The V and J genes are TRBV6-2 or TRBV6-3 and TRBJ2-1, with D possibly being TRBD2 (6 bases). The V gene's germline CDR1 is MNHEY and CDR2 SVGEGT. Between the trimmed V and J ends, which lost 2 bases and 10 bases, there was a span of 9 bases. The CDR3 has 12 residues.

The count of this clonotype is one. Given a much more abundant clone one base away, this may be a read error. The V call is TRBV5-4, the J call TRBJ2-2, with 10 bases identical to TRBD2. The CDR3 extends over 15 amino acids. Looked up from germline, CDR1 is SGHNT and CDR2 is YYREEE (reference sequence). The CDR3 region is CASSLVGTSAGELSF. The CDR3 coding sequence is TGTGCCAGCAGCTTGGTAGGGACTAGCGCCGGGGAGCTGTCTTTT. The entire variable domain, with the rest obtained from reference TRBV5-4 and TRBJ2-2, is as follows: ETGVTQSPTHLIKTRGQQVTLRCSSQSGHNTVSWYQQALGQGPQFIFQYYREEENGRGNFPPRFSGLQFPNYSSELNVNALELDDSALYLCASSLVGTSAGELSFGEGSRLTVL.

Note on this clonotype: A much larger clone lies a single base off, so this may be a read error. The CDR3, as DNA: TGCGCCAGCAGCCTCGGCGGGGTGCACACCGGGGAGCTGTTTTTT. Translated, it gives CASSLGGVHTGELFF. The V call is TRBV5-1, the J call TRBJ2-2, with D possibly being TRBD2 (6 bases). The CDR3 has 15 amino acids. The ends were cut back, 4 bases at V and 3 bases at J, with 13 bases in the middle. Germline values: CDR1 SGHRS, CDR2 YFSETQ.

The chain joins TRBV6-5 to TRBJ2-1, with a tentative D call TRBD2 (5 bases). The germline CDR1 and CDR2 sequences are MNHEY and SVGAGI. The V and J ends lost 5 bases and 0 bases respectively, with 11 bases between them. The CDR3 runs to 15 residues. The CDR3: CASSATGDSYNEQFF. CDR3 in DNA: TGTGCCAGCAGTGCGACCGGGGACTCCTACAATGAGCAGTTCTTC.

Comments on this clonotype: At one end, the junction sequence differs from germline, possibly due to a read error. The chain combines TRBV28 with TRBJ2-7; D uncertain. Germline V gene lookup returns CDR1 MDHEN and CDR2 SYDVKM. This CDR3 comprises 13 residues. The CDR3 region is CSSSVGFSYEQYF. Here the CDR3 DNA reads TGTTCCAGCAGCGTCGGATTTTCCTACGAGCAGTACTTC.

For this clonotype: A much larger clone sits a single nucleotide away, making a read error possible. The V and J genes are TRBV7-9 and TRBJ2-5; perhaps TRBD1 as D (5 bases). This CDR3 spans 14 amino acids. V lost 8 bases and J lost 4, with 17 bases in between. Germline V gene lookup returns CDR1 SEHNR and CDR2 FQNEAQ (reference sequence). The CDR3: CASRSRVMGETQYF. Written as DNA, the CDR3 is TGTGCCAGCCGCTCCAGGGTAATGGGAGAGACCCAGTACTTC.

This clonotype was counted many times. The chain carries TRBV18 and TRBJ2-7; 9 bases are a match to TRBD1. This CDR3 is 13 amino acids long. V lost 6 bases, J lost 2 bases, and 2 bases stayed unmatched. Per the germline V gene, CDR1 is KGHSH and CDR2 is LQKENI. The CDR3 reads CASSTGGAYEQYF. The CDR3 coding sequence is TGTGCCAGCTCGACAGGGGGGGCCTACGAGCAGTACTTC.

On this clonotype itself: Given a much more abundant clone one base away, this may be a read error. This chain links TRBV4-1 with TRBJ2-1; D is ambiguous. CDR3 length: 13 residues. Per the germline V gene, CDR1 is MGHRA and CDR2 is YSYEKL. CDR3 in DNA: TGCGCCAGCAGCCAAGAGGGGTACAATGAGCAGCTCTTC. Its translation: CASSQEGYNEQLF.

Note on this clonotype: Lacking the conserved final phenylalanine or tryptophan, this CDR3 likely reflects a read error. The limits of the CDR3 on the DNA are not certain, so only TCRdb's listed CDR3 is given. The CDR3 loop reads CASNNRGYGNEEFL. This chain uses TRBV19 with TRBJ2-1; the table's TRBD1 call for D was not verified on the DNA. The CDR3 adds up to 14 amino acids, both ends counted. CDR1 and CDR2 from the germline V gene are LNHDA and SQIVND (reference sequence).